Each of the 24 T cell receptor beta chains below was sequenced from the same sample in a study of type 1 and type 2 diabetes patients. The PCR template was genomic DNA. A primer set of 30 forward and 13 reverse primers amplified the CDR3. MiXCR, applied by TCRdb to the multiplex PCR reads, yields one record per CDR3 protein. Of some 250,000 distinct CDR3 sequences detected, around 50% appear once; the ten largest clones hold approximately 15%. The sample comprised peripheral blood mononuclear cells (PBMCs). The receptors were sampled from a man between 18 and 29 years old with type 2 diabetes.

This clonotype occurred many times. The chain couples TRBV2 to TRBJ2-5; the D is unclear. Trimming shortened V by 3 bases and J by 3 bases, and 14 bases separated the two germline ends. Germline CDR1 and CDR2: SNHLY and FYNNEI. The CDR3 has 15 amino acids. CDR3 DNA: TGTGCCAGCAGTGAGCCGTCACAAGGCGAAGAGACCCAGTACTTC. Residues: CASSEPSQGEETQYF.

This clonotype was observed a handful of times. The CDR3 nucleotides are TGTGCCAGTAGTATCGGGTACAATGAGCAGTTCTTC. Its translation: CASSIGYNEQFF. The chain uses TRBV19 and TRBJ2-1; D ambiguous. From germline, CDR1 is LNHDA and CDR2 SQIVND (reference sequence). The CDR3 loop spans 12 amino acids. Trimming removed 3 bases from V and 4 bases from J, with 4 bases in between. The full variable domain, rest sourced from reference TRBV19 and TRBJ2-1, is DGGITQSPKYLFRKEGQNVTLSCEQNLNHDAMYWYRQDPGQGLRLIYYSQIVNDFQKGDIAEGYSVSREKKESFPLTVTSAQKNPTAFYLCASSIGYNEQFFGPGTRLTVL.

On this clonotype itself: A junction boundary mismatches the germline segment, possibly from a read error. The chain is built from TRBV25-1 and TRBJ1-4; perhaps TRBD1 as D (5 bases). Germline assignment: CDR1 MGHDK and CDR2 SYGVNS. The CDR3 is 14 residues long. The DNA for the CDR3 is TGCGCCAGCAGCACCGGGACGGAAAATGAAAAACTGTTTTTT. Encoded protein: CASSTGTENEKLFF.

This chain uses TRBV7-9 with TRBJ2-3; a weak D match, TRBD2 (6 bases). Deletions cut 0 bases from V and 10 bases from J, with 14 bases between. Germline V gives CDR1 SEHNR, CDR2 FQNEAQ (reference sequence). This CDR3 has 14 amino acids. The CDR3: CASSLAWDSVAQYF. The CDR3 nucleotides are TGTGCCAGCAGCTTAGCCTGGGACTCCGTGGCGCAGTATTTT.

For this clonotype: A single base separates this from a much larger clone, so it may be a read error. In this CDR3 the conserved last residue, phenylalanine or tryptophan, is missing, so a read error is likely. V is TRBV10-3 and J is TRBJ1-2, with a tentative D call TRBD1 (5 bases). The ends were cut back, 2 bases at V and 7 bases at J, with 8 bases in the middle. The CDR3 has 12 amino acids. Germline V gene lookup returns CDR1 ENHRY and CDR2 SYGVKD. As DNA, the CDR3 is TGTGCCATCAGTGAGAAGGGGCCTGGCTACACCCTC. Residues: CAISEKGPGYTL.

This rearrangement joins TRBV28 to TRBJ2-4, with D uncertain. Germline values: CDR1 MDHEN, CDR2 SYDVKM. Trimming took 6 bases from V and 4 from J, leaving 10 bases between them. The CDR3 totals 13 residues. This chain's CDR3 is CASSLTTKNIQYF. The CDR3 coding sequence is TGTGCCAGCAGCCTTACCACGAAAAACATTCAGTACTTC.

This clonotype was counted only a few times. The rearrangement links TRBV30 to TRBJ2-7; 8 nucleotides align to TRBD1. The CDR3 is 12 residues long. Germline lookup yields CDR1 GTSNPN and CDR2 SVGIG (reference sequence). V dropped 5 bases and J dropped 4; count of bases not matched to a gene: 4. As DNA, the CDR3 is TGTGCCTGGGGGGACAGGATGTACGAGCAGTACTTC. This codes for CAWGDRMYEQYF. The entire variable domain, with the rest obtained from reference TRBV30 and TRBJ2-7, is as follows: SQTIHQWPATLVQPVGSPLSLECTVEGTSNPNLYWYRQAAGRGLQLLFYSVGIGQISSEVPQNLSASRPQDRQFILSSKKLLLSDSGFYLCAWGDRMYEQYFGPGTRLTVT.

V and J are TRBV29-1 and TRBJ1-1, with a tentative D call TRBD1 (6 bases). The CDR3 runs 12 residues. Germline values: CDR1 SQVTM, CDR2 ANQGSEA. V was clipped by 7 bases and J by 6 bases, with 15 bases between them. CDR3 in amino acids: CSGYRVRSEAFF. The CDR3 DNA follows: TGCAGCGGGTACAGGGTGCGATCTGAAGCTTTCTTT. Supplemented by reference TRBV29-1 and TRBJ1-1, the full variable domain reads SAVISQKPSRDICQRGTSLTIQCQVDSQVTMMFWYRQQPGQSLTLIATANQGSEATYESGFVIDKFPISRPNLTFSTLTVSNMSPEDSSIYLCSGYRVRSEAFFGQGTRLTVV.

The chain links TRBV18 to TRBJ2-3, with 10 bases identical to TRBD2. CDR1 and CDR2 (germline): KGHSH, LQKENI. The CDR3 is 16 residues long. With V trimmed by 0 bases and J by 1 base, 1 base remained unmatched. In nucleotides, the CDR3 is TGTGCCAGCTCACCACCCGGACTAGCGGGCACAGATACGCAGTATTTT. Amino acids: CASSPPGLAGTDTQYF.

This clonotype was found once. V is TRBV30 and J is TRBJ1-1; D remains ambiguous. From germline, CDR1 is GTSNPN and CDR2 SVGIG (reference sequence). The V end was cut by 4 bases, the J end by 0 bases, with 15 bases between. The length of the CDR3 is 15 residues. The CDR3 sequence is CAWNGPANMNTEAFF. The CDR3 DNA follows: TGTGCCTGGAATGGGCCGGCAAACATGAACACTGAAGCTTTCTTT.

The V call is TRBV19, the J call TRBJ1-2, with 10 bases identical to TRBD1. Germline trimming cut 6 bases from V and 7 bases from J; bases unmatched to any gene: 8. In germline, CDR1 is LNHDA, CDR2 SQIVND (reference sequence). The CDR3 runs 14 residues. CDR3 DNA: TGTGCCAGTAGCTACGGGACAGGGGTTCGTGGCTACACCTTC. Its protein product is CASSYGTGVRGYTF.

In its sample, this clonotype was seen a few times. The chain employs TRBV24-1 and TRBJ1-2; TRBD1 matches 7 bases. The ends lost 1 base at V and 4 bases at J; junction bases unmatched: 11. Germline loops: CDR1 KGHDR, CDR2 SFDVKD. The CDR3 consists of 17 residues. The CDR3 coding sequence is TGTGCCACCAGTGATTTTAATCAAGGGGGCGAGGCCTATGGCTACACCTTC. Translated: CATSDFNQGGEAYGYTF.

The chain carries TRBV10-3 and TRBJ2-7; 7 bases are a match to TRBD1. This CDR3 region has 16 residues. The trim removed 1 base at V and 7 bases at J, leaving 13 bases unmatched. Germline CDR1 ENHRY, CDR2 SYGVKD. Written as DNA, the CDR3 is TGTGCCATCAGTGAGTTGGACAGGCGACCATTACGGGAGCAGTACTTC. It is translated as CAISELDRRPLREQYF.

The CDR3 protein is CASSHPSSGQSYEQYF. CDR3 coding DNA: TGTGCCAGTAGCCACCCAAGTTCGGGACAGAGTTACGAGCAGTACTTC. The chain joins TRBV19 to TRBJ2-7; 7 bases match TRBD1. CDR3 length equals 16 residues. The ends lost 6 bases at V and 4 bases at J; junction bases unmatched: 15. Germline V gene data show CDR1 as LNHDA and CDR2 as SQIVND (reference sequence).

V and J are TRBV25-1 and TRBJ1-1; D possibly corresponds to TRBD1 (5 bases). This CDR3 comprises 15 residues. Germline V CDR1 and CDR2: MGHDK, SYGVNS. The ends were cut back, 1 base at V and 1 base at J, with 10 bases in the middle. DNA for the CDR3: TGTGCCAGCAGTGAATTGGGGGGGGGGAACACTGAAGCTTTCTTT. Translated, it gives CASSELGGGNTEAFF.

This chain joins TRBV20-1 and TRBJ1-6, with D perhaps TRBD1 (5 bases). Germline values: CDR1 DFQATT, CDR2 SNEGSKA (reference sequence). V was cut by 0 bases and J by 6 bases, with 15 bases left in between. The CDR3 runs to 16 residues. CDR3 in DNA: TGCAGTGCTAGAGAAGGGACCGGGACTCCTAATTCACCCCTCCACTTT. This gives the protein CSAREGTGTPNSPLHF.

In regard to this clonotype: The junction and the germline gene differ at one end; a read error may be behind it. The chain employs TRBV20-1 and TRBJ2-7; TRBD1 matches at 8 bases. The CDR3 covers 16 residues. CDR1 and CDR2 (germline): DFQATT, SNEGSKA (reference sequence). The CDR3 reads CSARDMAVGTGQKSFF. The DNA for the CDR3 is TGCAGTGCTAGAGATATGGCGGTCGGGACAGGCCAAAAATCGTTCTTC.

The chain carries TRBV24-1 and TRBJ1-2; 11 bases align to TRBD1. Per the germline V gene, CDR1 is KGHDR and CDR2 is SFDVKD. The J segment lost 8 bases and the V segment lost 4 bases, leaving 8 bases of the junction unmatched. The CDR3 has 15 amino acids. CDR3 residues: CATSETGTGGSGYTF. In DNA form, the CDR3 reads TGTGCCACCAGTGAGACGGGGACAGGGGGTAGCGGCTACACCTTC.

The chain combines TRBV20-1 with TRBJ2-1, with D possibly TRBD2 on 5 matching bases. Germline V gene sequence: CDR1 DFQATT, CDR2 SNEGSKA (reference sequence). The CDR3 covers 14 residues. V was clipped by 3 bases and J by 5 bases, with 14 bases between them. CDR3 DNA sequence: TGCAGTGCTAGGGGCGGGTGGCATAACAATGAGCAGTTCTTC. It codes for CSARGGWHNNEQFF.

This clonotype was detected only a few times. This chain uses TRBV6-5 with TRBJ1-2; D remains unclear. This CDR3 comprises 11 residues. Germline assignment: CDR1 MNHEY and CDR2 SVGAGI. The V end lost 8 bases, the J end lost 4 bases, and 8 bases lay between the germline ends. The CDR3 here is CASGQVYGYTF. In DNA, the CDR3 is TGTGCCAGCGGGCAGGTCTATGGCTACACCTTC.

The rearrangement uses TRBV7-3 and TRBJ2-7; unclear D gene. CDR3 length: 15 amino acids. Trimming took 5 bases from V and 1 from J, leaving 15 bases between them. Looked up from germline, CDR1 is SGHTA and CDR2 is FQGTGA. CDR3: CASSGVDTISYEQYF. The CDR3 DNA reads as TGTGCCAGCAGCGGAGTCGATACTATATCCTACGAGCAGTACTTC.

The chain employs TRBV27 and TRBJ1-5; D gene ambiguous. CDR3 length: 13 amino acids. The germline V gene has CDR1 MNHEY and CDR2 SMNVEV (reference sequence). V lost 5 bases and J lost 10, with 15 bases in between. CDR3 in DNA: TGTGCCAGCAGTCCGGGCCCTAAGTACCCCCAGCATTTT. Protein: CASSPGPKYPQHF.

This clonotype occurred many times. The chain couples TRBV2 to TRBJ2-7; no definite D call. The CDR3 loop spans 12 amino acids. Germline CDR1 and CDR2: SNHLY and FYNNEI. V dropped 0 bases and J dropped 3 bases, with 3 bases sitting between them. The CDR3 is CASSEASYEQYF. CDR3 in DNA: TGTGCCAGCAGTGAAGCAAGCTACGAGCAGTACTTC.

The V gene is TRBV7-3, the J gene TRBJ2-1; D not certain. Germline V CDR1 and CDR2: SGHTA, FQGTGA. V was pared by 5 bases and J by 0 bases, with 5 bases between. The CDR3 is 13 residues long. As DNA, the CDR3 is TGTGCCAGCAGCGCGAGCTCCTACAATGAGCAGTTCTTC. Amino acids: CASSASSYNEQFF.